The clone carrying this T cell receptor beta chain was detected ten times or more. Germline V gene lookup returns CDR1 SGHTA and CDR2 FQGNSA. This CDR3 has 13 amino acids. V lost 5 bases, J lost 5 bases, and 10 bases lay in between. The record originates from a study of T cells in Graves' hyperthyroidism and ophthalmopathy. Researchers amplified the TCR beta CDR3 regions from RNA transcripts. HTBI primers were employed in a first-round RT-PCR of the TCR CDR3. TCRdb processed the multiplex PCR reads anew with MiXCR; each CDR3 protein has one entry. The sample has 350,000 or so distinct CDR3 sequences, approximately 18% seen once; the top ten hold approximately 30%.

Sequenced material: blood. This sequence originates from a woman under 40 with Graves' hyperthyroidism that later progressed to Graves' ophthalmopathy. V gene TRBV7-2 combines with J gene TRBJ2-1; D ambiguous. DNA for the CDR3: TGTGCCAGCAGCCCGGCGCTCGACAATGAGCAGTTCTTC. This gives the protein CASSPALDNEQFF.